This TCR beta chain was identified in a study of blood T cells in healthy people across ages. Alongside a J-beta primer mix, a sample-barcoded 5' primer served in a second PCR lasting about 7 to 12 cycles. TCRdb processed the 5' RACE reads anew with MiXCR; each CDR3 protein has one entry. The table records hundreds of thousands of distinct CDR3 sequences, roughly 21% of them present only once. The CDR3 length is 15 residues. CDR1 is SGHRS and CDR2 is YFSETQ in the germline V gene. Overall study results and limits: Naive T cell percentage by flow cytometry tracked strongly with beta diversity.

This clonotype has a handful of counts. Its antigen remains unidentified. Material: blood. The chain combines TRBV5-1 with TRBJ2-5; 8 bases match TRBD2. The DNA end is more similar to TRBJ2-1, so the J call may be wrong. The origin of this receptor is a man aged 65 to 85 in good health. The CDR3 sequence is CASSGGLVAGNEQFF. The CDR3 DNA is TGCGCCAGCAGCGGGGGACTAGTCGCTGGCAATGAGCAGTTCTTC.